The TCR beta chain under discussion was sequenced for a study of radiotherapy plus CTLA-4 blockade in lung cancer. Germline CDR1 reads MNHNY; CDR2 reads SVGAGI (reference sequence). The CDR3 has 14 residues. Trimming took off 4 bases at V and 4 bases at J, with 13 bases between the two ends. The assay was immunoSEQ multiplex PCR, and TCRdb's table has in-frame clones only and misses some. The sample lists 45,000 or so clones, around 69% seen once, with around 7.7% in the top ten. The sequenced sample was peripheral blood, obtained from a patient treated with radiotherapy plus ipilimumab. The clonotype originates from a human donor with non-small cell lung cancer who had stable disease on radiotherapy plus ipilimumab. The rearrangement joins TRBV6-6 to TRBJ1-2, with a possible D match to TRBD1 (6 bases). CDR3 coding DNA: TGTGCCAGCAGTTCCCGACAGGAACTCTATGGCTACACCTTC. This encodes CASSSRQELYGYTF.